This record looks at one T cell receptor (beta chain) sequence and its context. This sample is part of a study of T-cell reconstitution after alpha-beta-depleted transplantation in children. The CDR3 sequence is 12 residues long. V shed 6 bases, J shed 7 bases, and the junction held 6 bases outside the gene matches. The germline gives CDR1 SNHLY, CDR2 FYNNEI. Using unique molecular identifiers, the investigators prepared the TCRbeta library. One entry per CDR3 protein results from TCRdb running MiXCR on the PCR reads. The sample consists of about 540,000 distinct CDR3 sequences, around 18% of them appearing once.

The TCR sequence derives from a human donor who donated a stem cell graft to a child with acute lymphoblastic leukemia. V and J are TRBV2 and TRBJ2-7; 7 bases are shared with TRBD1. The specimen comprised PBMCs from the stem cell graft donor, sampled from the stem cell graft. CDR3 residues: CASRDRVLEQYF. The CDR3 bases are TGTGCCAGCAGAGACAGGGTACTGGAGCAGTACTTC.